The clone carrying this T cell receptor (beta chain) was counted many times. Antigen unknown. These data originate in a study of CD8+CD57+ T cells in acquired aplastic anemia. CDR3 and TCR beta VDJ profiling relied on a genomic DNA template. Via MiXCR, TCRdb re-called the reads, giving one row per CDR3 protein. This sample has fewer than 250,000 distinct CDR3 sequences; 54% occur once, and the top ten carry roughly 15%. Findings and caveats of the study: Controls and patients did not differ significantly in CD8+ Simpson's diversity.

The junction had 7 bases not matched to a gene; V was cut back by 0 bases and J by 0 bases. There are 19 residues in the CDR3. The germline CDR1 and CDR2 sequences are SGDLS and YYNGEE. V gene TRBV9 combines with J gene TRBJ2-2; 11 bases are shared with TRBD2. Sequenced material: sorted CD4+, CD8+, or CD8+CD57+ T cells (not recorded which) from PBMCs. The receptor was derived from a human donor in good health, serving as a control. The CDR3 DNA is TGTGCCAGCAGCGTAGCCGCTAGCGGGGGGTTCACGAACACCGGGGAGCTGTTTTTT. Residues: CASSVAASGGFTNTGELFF.